This is a list of T cell receptor beta chains from one sample in a study of shared clonotypes between healthy human individuals. Libraries were prepared by immunoSEQ multiplex PCR; TCRdb keeps only in-frame clonotypes and omits some of them. The sample contains about 2 million clones, 85% to 95% of which appear only once. Sequencing input: naive CD8+ T cells sorted from blood. Receptors were obtained from a young man in good health. Each CDR3 is given with its conserved first and last residue. D genes are given only for firm matches. Clone size is shown for a subset of rows, as once, few, many or a class of expanded clone.

clone size: .; J gene: TRBJ1-5; D gene: .; V gene: TRBV5-1; CDR3 DNA: TGCGCCAGCAGCTTGGAGGGGGGGAGCAATCAGCCCCAGCATTTT; CDR3 protein: CASSLEGGSNQPQHF
clone size: .; J gene: TRBJ1-5; D gene: .; V gene: TRBV19; CDR3 DNA: TGTGCCAGTAGTATTCAAGGGGAAAGCAATCAGCCCCAGCATTTT; CDR3 protein: CASSIQGESNQPQHF
clone size: .; J gene: TRBJ2-1; D gene: TRBD2; V gene: TRBV7-9; CDR3 DNA: TGTGCCAGCAGCTTCGAGCGGGATAGGTACAATGAGCAGTTCTTC; CDR3 protein: CASSFERDRYNEQFF
clone size: once; J gene: TRBJ2-3; D gene: .; V gene: TRBV11-2; CDR3 DNA: TGTGCCAGCAGCCGACTGCGGGATACGCAGTATTTT; CDR3 protein: CASSRLRDTQYF
clone size: .; J gene: TRBJ2-7; D gene: .; V gene: TRBV13; CDR3 DNA: TGTGCCAGCAGCTCCTCTTCCATTAGCTCCTACGAGCAGTACTTC; CDR3 protein: CASSSSSISSYEQYF
clone size: .; J gene: TRBJ2-5; D gene: .; V gene: TRBV5-4; CDR3 DNA: TGTGCCAGCAGCTCGGGGGGCCAAGAGATCCAGTACTTC; CDR3 protein: CASSSGGQEIQYF
clone size: .; J gene: TRBJ1-2; D gene: .; V gene: TRBV6-5; CDR3 DNA: TGTGCCGGCAGTACGGACGGATCCTATGGCTACACCTTC; CDR3 protein: CAGSTDGSYGYTF
clone size: .; J gene: TRBJ2-7; D gene: TRBD1; V gene: TRBV7-2; CDR3 DNA: TGTGCCAGCAGCTTAGAGGGACAGTTCACGCAGGTCTACGAGCAGTACTTC; CDR3 protein: CASSLEGQFTQVYEQYF
clone size: .; J gene: TRBJ2-7; D gene: .; V gene: TRBV5-5; CDR3 DNA: TGTGCCAGCAGCTCTACAGGATCCTACTCCTACGAGCAGTACTTC; CDR3 protein: CASSSTGSYSYEQYF
clone size: .; J gene: TRBJ1-1; D gene: .; V gene: TRBV15; CDR3 DNA: TGTGCCACTGTCGGACCCCACTCGCCTGAAGCTTTCTTT; CDR3 protein: CATVGPHSPEAFF
clone size: .; J gene: TRBJ1-5; D gene: .; V gene: TRBV7-9; CDR3 DNA: TGTGCCAGCAGCTTAATGCGTGCGGGAAGGGAACAGCCCCAGCATTTT; CDR3 protein: CASSLMRAGREQPQHF
clone size: .; J gene: TRBJ2-7; D gene: TRBD2; V gene: TRBV13; CDR3 DNA: TGTGCCAGCAGTCTGGGCGGGGGGACATCCTACGAGCAGTACTTC; CDR3 protein: CASSLGGGTSYEQYF
clone size: .; J gene: TRBJ1-5; D gene: TRBD1; V gene: TRBV28; CDR3 DNA: TGTGCCAGCAGTTTGCAGGGGGCATATCAGCCCCAGCATTTT; CDR3 protein: CASSLQGAYQPQHF
clone size: .; J gene: TRBJ2-1; D gene: .; V gene: TRBV21-1; CDR3 DNA: TGTGCCAGCAGCAAAGAAGGCAGGGGGAGTAATGAGCAGTTCTTC; CDR3 protein: CASSKEGRGSNEQFF
clone size: .; J gene: TRBJ2-7; D gene: TRBD2; V gene: TRBV4-1; CDR3 DNA: TGCGCCAGCAGCCAGATTAGCGGGGGAACCTACGAGCAGTACTTC; CDR3 protein: CASSQISGGTYEQYF
clone size: .; J gene: TRBJ2-3; D gene: .; V gene: TRBV7-9; CDR3 DNA: TGTGCCAGCAGCACTCCAGCGGATACGCAGTATTTT; CDR3 protein: CASSTPADTQYF
clone size: .; J gene: TRBJ1-3; D gene: .; V gene: TRBV9; CDR3 DNA: TGTGCCAGCAGCGTAGCTGCGGGAGCTGGAAACACCATATATTTT; CDR3 protein: CASSVAAGAGNTIYF
clone size: .; J gene: TRBJ1-5; D gene: .; V gene: TRBV2; CDR3 DNA: TGTGCCAGCAGTGAATGGCGAGGGGTCGAGCATTTT; CDR3 protein: CASSEWRGVEHF
clone size: .; J gene: TRBJ1-1; D gene: .; V gene: TRBV27; CDR3 DNA: TGTGCCAGCAGTTCAAGGACAGCCACCGAGCTTTGGTTT; CDR3 protein: CASSSRTATELWF
clone size: once; J gene: TRBJ1-3; D gene: .; V gene: TRBV7-8; CDR3 DNA: TGTGCCAGCAGCGAATCGGACGCCTCTGGAAACACCATATATTTT; CDR3 protein: CASSESDASGNTIYF
clone size: .; J gene: TRBJ2-7; D gene: TRBD2; V gene: TRBV9; CDR3 DNA: TGTGCCAGCAGCGTAGTAGCGGGAGAAGGCTACGAGCAGTACTTC; CDR3 protein: CASSVVAGEGYEQYF
clone size: .; J gene: TRBJ2-3; D gene: .; V gene: TRBV10-3; CDR3 DNA: TGTGCCATCAGTGCCCGGAAATCTTTCGATACGCAGTATTTT; CDR3 protein: CAISARKSFDTQYF
clone size: .; J gene: TRBJ2-5; D gene: TRBD2; V gene: TRBV4-3; CDR3 DNA: TGCGCCAGCAGCCAAGGCTGGACTAGCGGCCACCAAGAGACCCAGTACTTC; CDR3 protein: CASSQGWTSGHQETQYF
clone size: .; J gene: TRBJ2-5; D gene: .; V gene: TRBV2; CDR3 DNA: TGTGCCAGCAGTGGACAGGTAGGAGAGACCCAGTACTTC; CDR3 protein: CASSGQVGETQYF
clone size: .; J gene: TRBJ2-1; D gene: TRBD2; V gene: TRBV9; CDR3 DNA: TGTGCCAGCAGCGAGCTAGCGGGAGAGTTCTATGAGCAGTTCTTC; CDR3 protein: CASSELAGEFYEQFF
clone size: .; J gene: TRBJ2-2; D gene: .; V gene: TRBV5-6; CDR3 DNA: TGTGCCAGCAGCTTAGGACAGACCGGGGAGCTGTTTTTT; CDR3 protein: CASSLGQTGELFF
clone size: .; J gene: TRBJ2-7; D gene: .; V gene: TRBV9; CDR3 DNA: TGTGCCAGCAGCCTGAGGCCAACGGGGGACGAGCAGTACTTC; CDR3 protein: CASSLRPTGDEQYF
clone size: .; J gene: TRBJ2-7; D gene: .; V gene: TRBV7-9; CDR3 DNA: TGTGCCAGCAGCTCCCGCGTGGGGGTAGGGTACTTC; CDR3 protein: CASSSRVGVGYF
clone size: .; J gene: TRBJ2-5; D gene: .; V gene: TRBV2; CDR3 DNA: TGTGCCAGCAAGTCAGTCCCAGGTCAACAAGAGACCCAGTACTTC; CDR3 protein: CASKSVPGQQETQYF
clone size: .; J gene: TRBJ1-6; D gene: .; V gene: TRBV4-1; CDR3 DNA: TGCGCCAGCAGCCAAGTCTGGGGGGGTAAGGATTCACCCCTCCACTTT; CDR3 protein: CASSQVWGGKDSPLHF
clone size: .; J gene: TRBJ1-1; D gene: .; V gene: TRBV7-9; CDR3 DNA: TGTGCCAGTAATCCGGGCCGCTTGGCTGGCACTGAAGCTTTCTTT; CDR3 protein: CASNPGRLAGTEAFF
clone size: .; J gene: TRBJ1-1; D gene: .; V gene: TRBV19; CDR3 DNA: TGTGCCAGTAAGGTTCGTGGTGACACTGAAGCTTTCTTT; CDR3 protein: CASKVRGDTEAFF
clone size: .; J gene: TRBJ1-4; D gene: .; V gene: TRBV7-3; CDR3 DNA: TGTGCCAGCAGCCTGCTTAGAGAAAAACTGTTTTTT; CDR3 protein: CASSLLREKLFF
clone size: .; J gene: TRBJ1-2; D gene: TRBD1; V gene: TRBV7-9; CDR3 DNA: TGTGCCAGCAGCACTACCGGGACAGGGGCCCTCGGCTATGGCTACACCTTC; CDR3 protein: CASSTTGTGALGYGYTF
clone size: once; J gene: TRBJ2-1; D gene: .; V gene: TRBV7-9; CDR3 DNA: TGTGCCAGCCGTGGGGAGGGGGCTTTTAATGAGCAGTTCTTC; CDR3 protein: CASRGEGAFNEQFF
clone size: .; J gene: TRBJ2-3; D gene: .; V gene: TRBV9; CDR3 DNA: TGTGCCAGCAGCCCCGGAGGGGTCACAGATACGCAGTATTTT; CDR3 protein: CASSPGGVTDTQYF
clone size: .; J gene: TRBJ1-6; D gene: .; V gene: TRBV10-3; CDR3 DNA: TGTGCCATCAGTGACATCCCCACAGGTTCACCCCTCCACTTT; CDR3 protein: CAISDIPTGSPLHF
clone size: .; J gene: TRBJ2-1; D gene: TRBD2; V gene: TRBV9; CDR3 DNA: TGTGCCAGCAGCGTAGTGGGACTAGCGGGAGTCAATGAGCAGTTCTTC; CDR3 protein: CASSVVGLAGVNEQFF
clone size: .; J gene: TRBJ1-6; D gene: .; V gene: TRBV7-9; CDR3 DNA: TGTGCCAGCAGCTCCCCCTTTGTCGGGACACCTAATTCACCCCTCCACTTT; CDR3 protein: CASSSPFVGTPNSPLHF
clone size: .; J gene: TRBJ2-7; D gene: .; V gene: TRBV19; CDR3 DNA: TGTGCCAGTAGTGCAGCTTCCTCCTACGAGCAGTACTTC; CDR3 protein: CASSAASSYEQYF